The TCR beta chain under discussion was sequenced for a study of human T cells and chemical hapten exposure. Study overall: The sensitizing agent was 2% DPC, placed on 2 cm by 2 cm of upper inner arm skin. Study-wide results and caveats: While controls formed fewer of them, expanded TCRs formed significantly more large CDR3 similarity clusters.

This clonotype occurred many times. Its specificity is unknown. As for time point: pre-sensitization, week 0. Specified treatment: therapeutic diphenylcyclopropenone sensitization with weekly scalp DPC. Trimming cost V 3 bases and J 4 bases, with 7 bases left between them. The CDR3 sequence is 13 residues long. Unique molecular identifiers were attached to individual cDNA molecules during library preparation. TCRdb re-analysed the RACE reads in MiXCR, keeping a single row per CDR3 protein. The repertoire includes some 400,000 distinct CDR3 sequences, around 5.5% of them detected once, and approximately 2.8% sits in the top ten.

The source is a woman aged 45-65 years with alopecia areata. Some clones in this sample may be carry-over from other donors' samples. The rearrangement links TRBV12-3 or TRBV12-4 to TRBJ1-3; D unclear. The source material was whole blood, sampled in connection with sensitization to the hapten diphenylcyclopropenone (DPC). The CDR3 DNA sequence: TGTGCCAGCAGTTTGGGGTTCGGAAACACCATATATTTT. Translated, it gives CASSLGFGNTIYF.